This T cell receptor (beta chain) was found in a study of cytomegalovirus exposure and HLA in healthy donors. CDR3 length: 13 residues. CDR1 and CDR2 from the germline V gene are WNHNN and SYGVQD (reference sequence). V shed 8 bases and J shed 0 bases, with 9 bases lying between them. Points from the study as a whole: A missense variant in DCLRE1C was later tied to TCR beta V- and J-gene trimming. Altogether, 150 to 200 TCR beta chains were recorded as cytomegalovirus-associated. Many donors carried some public TCRs, although rarity characterized most TCR sequences.

Primers for the PCR totalled 60 Vbeta and 13 Jbeta. Sequencing used immunoSEQ multiplex PCR; TCRdb keeps in-frame clones, though not all of them. The data show roughly 100,000 clones, with less than 80% seen just once and 1.5% to 2.5% held by the top ten. Only a few counts were recorded for this clone. Its antigen is still unknown. V gene TRBV10-1 combines with J gene TRBJ2-3; D possibly corresponds to TRBD2 (5 bases). What was sequenced was PBMCs. The sequence derives from a man between 40 and 49 years old in good health and CMV-seronegative. CDR3 protein: CASSGSSTDTQYF. CDR3 DNA sequence: TGCGCCAGCTCGGGGTCTAGCACAGATACGCAGTATTTT.